The text below deals with one T cell receptor (beta chain). This clone occurred once. There is no known antigen for this receptor. No base-level quality is on record; no much larger clone is a single base apart. This record belongs to a study of radiation and T cells in renal cell carcinoma (dated by TCRdb to the early 2020s). With regard to the full study: In total, fewer than 55 samples underwent TCR beta sequencing: about 26 tumors plus 27 peripheral blood samples. A total of about 4 million unique CDR3 nucleotide sequences, encoding 2.8 million or so unique CDR3 amino acid sequences, were found across all 50 or so samples. The last blood draw happened 4 weeks after radiation, timed to coincide with nephrectomy. What the work shows at the level of the full study, not this receptor alone: No pretreatment tumor biopsies were available, so the baseline intratumoral presence of clonotypes could not be determined. With a single-armed trial design, the study had no way to address how radiation dose or scheduling affects the TCR repertoire. Top tumor clonotypes rose in blood from baseline to 2 weeks post-radiation, then contracted by 4 weeks, suggesting transient expansion of tumor-resident clones. Dynamics of the blood repertoire were not tracked past 4 weeks after treatment.

CDR1 and CDR2, looked up from the germline V gene, are LGHNA and YSLEER. V is cut back by 1 base and J by 10 bases, with 9 bases in the junction unmatched. The CDR3 numbers 15 residues from cysteine through phenylalanine. Here the CDR3 DNA is all that survives: 45 bases in frame from base 1. The time point label here, explained by the study, means: blood 4 weeks post-SBRT, at nephrectomy. Read against the paper, the sample's treatment or condition label means: 15 Gy SBRT to primary tumor, nephrectomy 4 weeks later. The samples were drawn from a clinical trial, where primary renal cell carcinomas were treated with 15 Gy of stereotactic body radiation therapy and then removed by nephrectomy 4 weeks afterward. To follow tumor-enriched clonotypes, peripheral blood was collected serially from radiation-treated patients at baseline and again at 2 weeks and 4 weeks after SBRT. Renal cell carcinoma with clear cell pathology was present in all patients. The QIAamp DNA Blood Mini Kit (Qiagen) was used to prepare genomic DNA for TCR sequencing. Only samples passing all quality control checks were included in the analyses.

TCR beta libraries were generated from genomic DNA with the immunoSEQ kit, following the manufacturer's recommendations. To prepare libraries, a first multiplex PCR with proprietary primers was run, followed by a second PCR that added unique barcodes, and a bead cleanup was done after each round. Each sample batch included a kit-provided positive control reaction and a negative control reaction. The final libraries were assessed on an Agilent 4200 TapeStation D1000 ScreenTape, pooled by volume, and quantified by qPCR. Sequencing ran on an Illumina NextSeq500 with a MidOutput 150-cycle cartridge, using 156 Read1 and 15 Index1 cycles with kit custom primers. The pooled library was loaded at around 1 pM with approximately 18% PhiX control spiked in. Concerning the study's data processing: Vendor-processed data were analyzed in R, with a clonotype defined as all T cells sharing the same CDR3 nucleotide sequence. For clone abundance analyses, frequencies were normalized to the 10,000 most abundant clones in each sample. Public T cell clones, which averaged fewer than five per sample, were excluded before analysis. A difference in abundance of at least 32-fold between compartments was used to define tumor-enriched and baseline blood-enriched clonotypes. A beta-binomial differential abundance model was applied to find clonotypes that expanded or contracted between blood time points. Similarity between tumor and blood repertoires was quantified using the Baroni-Urbani and Buser coefficient, and groups were compared with two-tailed Wilcoxon tests in R. TCRdb took over this immuneACCESS table, retaining in-frame rearrangements with V and J assigned. Such tables are incomplete; in checked studies, under half of the missing clones stem from an unresolved V gene, and the remainder is unexplained. For V, J and clone size, that table is used; D and trimming come from the DNA. This sample gives approximately 150,000 clones in total; around nine tenths of them show up just once. Jointly, the top ten make up roughly 17% of the sample.

The V and J genes are TRBV4-3 and TRBJ2-1; the central 8 bases match TRBD2. The receptor comes from a woman in her 50s with renal cell carcinoma. The input for sequencing was blood, taken from a patient whose treatment included radiotherapy and nephrectomy. CDR3 protein: CASSQGAGGAYEQFF. The DNA is as follows: TGCGCCAGCAGCCAAGGTGCCGGGGGGGCATACGAGCAGTTCTTC.